The sequence of this TCR beta chain was determined in a study of CD8+CD57+ T cells in acquired aplastic anemia. Study overall: Sorted CD4+ and CD8+ cells yielded roughly 3.4 ug of DNA on average. Broader study findings: Patients and controls were found to share fewer than 35 CD8+ CDR3 sequences.

By flow cytometry, patients selected for sequencing had shown an expansion of CD8+CD57+ cells. Every patient presented with severe acquired aplastic anemia. Patients were therapy-naive when their blood was sampled. Genomic DNA served as template for TCR beta VDJ and CDR3 profiling. Each CDR3 protein gets one entry after TCRdb re-called the reads with MiXCR. The table has a few hundred thousand distinct CDR3 sequences, approximately 60% seen once. About this clonotype itself: Its antigen is still unknown.

CDR3 length equals 15 residues. Deletions cut 1 base from V and 5 bases from J, with 12 bases between. Germline V gene sequence: CDR1 LNHDA, CDR2 SQIVND (reference sequence). The sample comprised sorted CD4+, CD8+, or CD8+CD57+ T cells (not recorded which) from PBMCs. This clonotype was obtained from a human donor with aplastic anemia. The rearrangement links TRBV19 to TRBJ1-5, with TRBD1 as a possible D gene (5 bases). The CDR3 DNA is TGTGCCAGTAGTATAGGGGCGGGGCCGGATCAGCCCCAGCATTTT. It specifies CASSIGAGPDQPQHF.